The clone carrying this T cell receptor beta chain is labeled as medium-sized (0.01 to 0.1%). A read error may account for a junction end that differs from germline. TCRdb re-called the PCR reads with MiXCR, one entry per CDR3 protein. The table records hundreds of thousands of distinct CDR3 sequences, roughly 24% of them present only once. The CDR3 sequence is 14 residues long. Germline V lookup: CDR1 MDHEN, CDR2 SYDVKM. The entry originates in a study of molecular identifiers for immune sequencing clone quantification. Study at large: In replicates, RNA from approximately 22,000 or 94,000 naive CD8 cells was split five ways, four sequenced.

This receptor was obtained from a human donor in good health. Some libraries in this study had Jurkat cell RNA spiked in. Sequenced sample: naive CD8+ T cells from blood, with Jurkat cell RNA spiked in. As for subset: FACS-sorted CD8+CD4-CCR7+CD45RA+ naive T cells. The chain couples TRBV28 to TRBJ2-5; D may be TRBD1 (6 bases). As DNA, the CDR3 is TGTGCCAGCACCCTGACAGGAACCCAAGGGACCCAGTACTTC. Translation gives CASTLTGTQGTQYF.